This TCR beta chain was documented in a study of cytomegalovirus exposure and HLA in healthy donors. The CDR3 is 16 residues long. With 6 bases removed from V and 0 bases from J, the gap between germline ends came to 16 bases. Germline CDR1 reads SGHKS; CDR2 reads YYEKEE (reference sequence). The data were produced by immunoSEQ multiplex PCR, yet TCRdb's version contains in-frame clones alone and is incomplete. The sample lists approximately 88,000 clones, about 96% seen once, with approximately 1.3% in the top ten. The chain couples TRBV5-5 to TRBJ1-3, with D unresolved. The sequencing sample was made of PBMCs. This receptor was taken from a woman younger than 35 in good health and CMV-seronegative. The CDR3 DNA reads TGTGCCAGCAACTTTTTCGAACAGTCCTCTGGAAACACCATATATTTT. The encoded protein is CASNFFEQSSGNTIYF.